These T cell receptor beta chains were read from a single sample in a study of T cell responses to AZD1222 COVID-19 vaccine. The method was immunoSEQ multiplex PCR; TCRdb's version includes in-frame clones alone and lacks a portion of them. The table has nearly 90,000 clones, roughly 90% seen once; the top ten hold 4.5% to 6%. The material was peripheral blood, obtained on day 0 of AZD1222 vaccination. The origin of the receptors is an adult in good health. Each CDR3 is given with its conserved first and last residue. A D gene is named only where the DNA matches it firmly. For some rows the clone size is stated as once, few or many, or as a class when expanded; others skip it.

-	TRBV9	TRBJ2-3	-	CASSVAEGSDF	-
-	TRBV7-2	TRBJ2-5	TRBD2	CASSLGLAGGQETQYF	TGTGCCAGCAGCCTGGGACTAGCGGGAGGGCAAGAGACCCAGTACTTC
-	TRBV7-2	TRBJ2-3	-	CASSLDSPNTQYF	TGTGCCAGCAGCTTAGACTCCCCAAATACGCAGTATTTT
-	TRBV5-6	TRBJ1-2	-	CASSLGRRLSHYGYTF	TGTGCCAGCAGCTTGGGACGGCGGCTTTCCCACTATGGCTACACCTTC
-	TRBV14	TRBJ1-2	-	CASSQDRSYGYTF	TGTGCCAGCAGCCAAGACAGGAGCTATGGCTACACCTTC
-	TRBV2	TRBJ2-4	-	CASRAKNIQYF	TGTGCCAGTAGGGCCAAAAACATTCAGTACTTC
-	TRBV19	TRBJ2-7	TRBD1	CASSLGQGVHYEQYF	TGTGCCAGTAGTCTTGGACAGGGGGTTCACTACGAGCAGTACTTC
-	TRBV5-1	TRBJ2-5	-	CASSLGGGGGQETQYF	TGCGCCAGCAGCTTGGGTGGAGGGGGCGGACAAGAGACCCAGTACTTC
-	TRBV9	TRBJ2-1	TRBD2	CASSRGVEQFF	TGTGCCAGCAGCCGGGGGGTAGAGCAGTTCTTC
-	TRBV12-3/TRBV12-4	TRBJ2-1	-	CASRGGAANEQFF	TGTGCCAGCAGGGGGGGTGCAGCCAATGAGCAGTTCTTC
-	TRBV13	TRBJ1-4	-	CASSSAFLGATNEKLFF	TGTGCCAGCAGCTCCGCCTTTCTGGGGGCAACTAATGAAAAACTGTTTTTT
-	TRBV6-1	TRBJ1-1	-	CASSESIGPSEAFF	TGTGCCAGCAGTGAATCCATAGGCCCGTCGGAAGCTTTCTTT
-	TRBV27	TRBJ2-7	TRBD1	CASSLVGTGVYEQYF	TGTGCCAGCAGTTTGGTGGGGACAGGGGTGTACGAGCAGTACTTC
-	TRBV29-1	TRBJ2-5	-	CSVTGVQETQYF	TGCAGCGTCACGGGAGTCCAAGAGACCCAGTACTTC
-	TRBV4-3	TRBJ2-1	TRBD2	CASSYGLAVYNGQFF	TGCGCCAGCAGCTATGGACTAGCGGTCTACAATGGGCAGTTCTTC
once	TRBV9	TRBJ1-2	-	CASSASRQDLNINYGYTF	TGTGCCAGCAGCGCCTCGAGACAGGATTTGAACATTAACTATGGCTACACCTTC
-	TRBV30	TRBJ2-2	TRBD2	CAWRTSGSGVGELFF	TGTGCCTGGAGGACTAGCGGGAGCGGTGTCGGGGAGCTGTTTTTT
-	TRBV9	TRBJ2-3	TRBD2	CASSGTSGRVLGTQYF	TGTGCCAGCAGCGGGACTAGCGGGAGGGTCCTGGGTACGCAGTATTTT
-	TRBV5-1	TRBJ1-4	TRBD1	CASSQGAGEGREKLFF	TGCGCCAGCAGCCAGGGGGCAGGGGAGGGTCGTGAAAAACTGTTTTTT
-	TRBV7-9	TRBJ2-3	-	CASSLRTDTQYF	TGTGCCAGCAGCTTGCGAACCGATACGCAGTATTTT
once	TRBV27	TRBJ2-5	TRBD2	CASSLSESGRAKTQYF	TGTGCCAGCAGTTTATCGGAGAGCGGGAGGGCGAAGACCCAGTACTTC
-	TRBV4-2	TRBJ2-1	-	CASSHGAVSSYNEQFF	TGTGCCAGCAGCCATGGGGCGGTGAGCTCCTACAATGAGCAGTTCTTC
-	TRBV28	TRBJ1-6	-	CASSFQTVSNNSPLHF	TGTGCCAGCAGTTTCCAGACAGTATCTAATAATTCACCCCTCCACTTT
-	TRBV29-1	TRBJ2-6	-	CSVDSTAISSGANVLTF	TGCAGCGTTGATTCGACGGCGATAAGCTCTGGGGCCAACGTCCTGACTTTC
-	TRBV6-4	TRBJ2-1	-	CASPGTFRFHEQFF	TGTGCCAGCCCCGGGACTTTTCGCTTCCATGAGCAGTTCTTC
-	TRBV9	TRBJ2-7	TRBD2	CASSVVASGGQYF	TGTGCCAGCAGCGTAGTGGCTAGCGGGGGGCAGTACTTC
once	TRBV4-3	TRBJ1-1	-	CASSQDRQGGTEAFF	TGCGCCAGCAGCCAAGATAGGCAGGGAGGGACTGAAGCTTTCTTT
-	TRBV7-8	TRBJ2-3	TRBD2	CASSRGLAGVDTQYF	TGTGCCAGCAGCCGGGGACTAGCGGGAGTGGATACGCAGTATTTT
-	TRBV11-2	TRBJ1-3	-	CASSTDNALSGNTIYF	TGTGCCAGCAGCACGGACAACGCTCTCTCTGGAAACACCATATATTTT
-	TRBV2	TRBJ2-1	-	CASRQSLDEQFF	TGTGCCAGCAGACAGTCATTGGATGAGCAGTTCTTC
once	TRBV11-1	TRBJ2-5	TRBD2	CASSLLAGSVGETQYF	TGTGCCAGCAGCTTACTAGCGGGGTCGGTGGGAGAGACCCAGTACTTC
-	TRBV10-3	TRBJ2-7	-	CAISESGSSYEQYF	TGTGCCATCAGTGAGTCGGGAAGCTCCTACGAGCAGTACTTC
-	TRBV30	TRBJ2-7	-	CAWSLGWTYEQYF	TGTGCCTGGAGTCTGGGTTGGACCTACGAGCAGTACTTC
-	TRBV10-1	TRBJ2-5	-	CASSDRGTQYF	TGCGCCAGCAGTGACCGGGGGACCCAGTACTTC
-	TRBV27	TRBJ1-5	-	CASKREYGNQPQHF	TGTGCCAGCAAACGTGAATATGGGAATCAGCCCCAGCATTTT
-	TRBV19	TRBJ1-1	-	CASSPRVNTEAFF	TGTGCCAGTAGTCCTAGGGTGAACACTGAAGCTTTCTTT
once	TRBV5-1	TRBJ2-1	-	CASSTKTYNEQFF	TGCGCCAGCAGCACGAAAACCTACAATGAGCAGTTCTTC
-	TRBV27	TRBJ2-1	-	CASSLGGNEQFF	TGTGCCAGCAGTTTGGGCGGAAATGAGCAGTTCTTC
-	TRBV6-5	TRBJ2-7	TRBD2	CASSSTSGYEQYF	TGTGCCAGCAGCTCGACTAGCGGCTACGAGCAGTACTTC
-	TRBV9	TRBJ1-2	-	CASSVGALGREGYGYTF	TGTGCCAGCAGCGTAGGGGCACTAGGTAGGGAGGGCTATGGCTACACCTTC
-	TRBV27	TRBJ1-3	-	CASSFGGYSGNTIYF	TGTGCCAGCAGTTTCGGCGGATACTCTGGAAACACCATATATTTT
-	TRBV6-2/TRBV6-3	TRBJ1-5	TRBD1	CASSHGQANQPQHF	TGTGCCAGCAGTCATGGACAGGCCAATCAGCCCCAGCATTTT
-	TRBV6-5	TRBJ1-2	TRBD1	CATMDGQGTSYTF	TGTGCCACCATGGACGGACAGGGTACGAGCTACACCTTC
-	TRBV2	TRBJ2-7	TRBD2	CASSRPPTGTSGYSYEQYF	TGTGCCAGCAGCCGCCCCCCGACCGGGACTAGCGGATATTCCTACGAGCAGTACTTC
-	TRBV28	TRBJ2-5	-	CASSQDRFQETQYF	TGTGCCAGCAGTCAGGACCGTTTCCAAGAGACCCAGTACTTC
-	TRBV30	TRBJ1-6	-	CAWTAGGRHSPLHF	TGTGCCTGGACTGCGGGCGGTAGACATTCACCCCTCCACTTT
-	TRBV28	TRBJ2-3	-	CASKGGATGADTQYF	TGTGCCAGCAAAGGGGGGGCGACGGGAGCAGATACGCAGTATTTT
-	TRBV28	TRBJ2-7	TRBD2	CASSPIAGGPYEQYF	TGTGCCAGCAGCCCTATAGCGGGAGGGCCCTACGAGCAGTACTTC
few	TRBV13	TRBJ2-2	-	CASSPLLAGELFF	TGTGCCAGCAGCCCCCTATTGGCCGGGGAGCTGTTTTTT
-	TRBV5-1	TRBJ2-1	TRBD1	CASSLQGIDYNEQFF	TGCGCCAGCAGCTTACAGGGGATTGACTACAATGAGCAGTTCTTC
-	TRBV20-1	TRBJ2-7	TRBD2	CSASSLAGVTYEQYF	TGCAGTGCTAGTTCCCTAGCGGGAGTAACCTACGAGCAGTACTTC
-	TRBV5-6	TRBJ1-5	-	CASSLTRDTSNQPQHF	TGTGCCAGCAGCTTGACCCGGGACACAAGCAATCAGCCCCAGCATTTT
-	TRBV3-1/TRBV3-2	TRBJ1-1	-	CASSQSEYTEAFF	TGTGCCAGCAGCCAAAGCGAGTACACTGAAGCTTTCTTT